This T cell receptor beta chain was sequenced during a study of shared clonotypes between healthy human individuals (dated by TCRdb to the early 2020s). Broadly, across the study: A few men and two women, aged 18 to 49 years, made up the cohort. For each donor, CD4 naive and CD4 memory were each run on three plates, CD8 naive on two plates, and CD8 memory on one plate. Blood TCR repertoires of roughly 5 healthy adults were deeply sequenced to estimate repertoire size and the extent of clonotype sharing between individuals. To increase sequencing depth and limit assay-specific biases, different laboratories used diverse techniques to prepare libraries and sequence TCR repertoires. Leukapheresis yielded between about 0.8 and 9.5 billion PBMCs per donor.

A remark on this clone: Its recognized antigen is unknown. No base quality values were provided; no much bigger clone lies one nucleotide off.

TCR CDR3 regions were amplified from genomic DNA by multiplex PCR using the deep immunoSEQ assay. Genomic DNA extracted from each cell subset was distributed evenly over all wells of several immunoSEQ 96-well plates, and each plate served as one replicate. For sorted subsets, approximately 190 ng genomic DNA, equal to 25,000 to 35,000 T cell genomes, was loaded into each replicate PCR. The purified libraries were quantified using a Qubit 3.0 fluorometer, sized with a Bioanalyzer 2100, and then quantified again using the KAPA Library Quantification kit. Every immunoSEQ 96-well plate was sequenced on a separate single-read 150-cycle Illumina NextSeq 550 flow cell. Concerning the study's data processing: Because the immunoSEQ output included only junctional sequences and no quality scores, the filtering could not be the same as the filtering used for full-length reads. Sequences were annotated with PyIR, a Python wrapper for IgBLAST v1.9, using IMGT germline references to assign V/J genes and CDR3. Reads were removed for weak V/J assignments (E-value above 1e-6), missing CDR3, stop codons, out-of-frame junctions, or ambiguous translated residues. V3J clonotypes were defined as sequences sharing an identical inferred V gene, J gene, and CDR3 amino acid sequence. The percentage overlap between two repertoires was calculated by dividing the number of shared unique clonotypes by the size of the smaller repertoire. Repertoire richness was assessed with RTK rarefaction, the Chao1 estimator, and Recon v2.1 estimates of unobserved clonotypes. Generation probabilities were computed with OLGA for all TCRbeta clonotypes obtained by the gDNA method from several donors. This immuneACCESS table, as held by TCRdb, lists in-frame sequences with V and J called but not all clones. Of the missing ones, under half trace to an unresolved V gene in checked studies; the others have no known cause. V and J calls plus clone size are reproduced from that table; the DNA served to infer D and trimming. The sample records a few million clones, over 85% of which are singletons. 0.39% of the sample goes to the ten largest clones.

The donors were healthy, HIV-negative adults who had no recently reported acute infections or vaccinations. All donors were Caucasian adults living in Nashville, Tennessee, USA. CD4+ T cells were enriched by magnetic negative selection, after which naive cells were positively selected on CD45RA and the negative fraction was taken as the memory subset. Blood was obtained by leukapheresis, after which PBMCs were separated by Ficoll-Histopaque density gradient centrifugation and cryopreserved in liquid nitrogen vapor phase. Analytical flow cytometry was used to check the purity and quantity of each magnetically sorted T cell population. Genomic DNA was isolated from each sorted fraction and quantified by UV absorbance on a Nanodrop 2000c. V and J are trimmed by 4 bases and 6 bases, and the gene matches miss 6 bases of the junction. CDR1 and CDR2, per the germline V gene, are SNHLY and FYNNEI. The CDR3 runs 15 amino acids, cysteine and phenylalanine included. The entry retains the CDR3 DNA only, 45 bases that are in frame from base 1.

The investigation overall reported the following: Sampling was restricted to blood, and TCR repertoires in tissues likely differ from the TCR repertoires found in blood. Because the study included only a small number of donors, the genetic and exposure-history diversity represented was limited. Based on pairwise subsampling, the degree of clonotype sharing among donors was expected to be affected by sequencing depth. Naive subsets generally had larger estimated clonotype richness than memory subsets. Incomplete sequencing was indicated by rarefaction of sorted-subset datasets, despite the large sequencing depth. Sharing across a handful of donors was observed for approximately 5% of naive CD4, about 3.2% of naive CD8, 2.3% of memory CD4, and approximately 0.41% of memory CD8 clonotypes. Compared with non-shared clonotypes, clonotypes shared by all four sorted-subset donors had higher generation probabilities.

The receptor's source is a man aged 18 to 30 in good health. Some clones in this sample may be carry-over from other donors' samples. The sample was naive CD4+ T cells from PBMCs. The cell subset or site label, read with the paper, signifies: CD45RA+ positively selected. Rearrangement joined TRBV2 to TRBJ1-3; 10 bases in between match TRBD1. The nucleotide sequence is TGTGCCAGCAGTGGACAGGGGGCGCGTACAAACACCATATATTTT. This is translated as CASSGQGARTNTIYF.